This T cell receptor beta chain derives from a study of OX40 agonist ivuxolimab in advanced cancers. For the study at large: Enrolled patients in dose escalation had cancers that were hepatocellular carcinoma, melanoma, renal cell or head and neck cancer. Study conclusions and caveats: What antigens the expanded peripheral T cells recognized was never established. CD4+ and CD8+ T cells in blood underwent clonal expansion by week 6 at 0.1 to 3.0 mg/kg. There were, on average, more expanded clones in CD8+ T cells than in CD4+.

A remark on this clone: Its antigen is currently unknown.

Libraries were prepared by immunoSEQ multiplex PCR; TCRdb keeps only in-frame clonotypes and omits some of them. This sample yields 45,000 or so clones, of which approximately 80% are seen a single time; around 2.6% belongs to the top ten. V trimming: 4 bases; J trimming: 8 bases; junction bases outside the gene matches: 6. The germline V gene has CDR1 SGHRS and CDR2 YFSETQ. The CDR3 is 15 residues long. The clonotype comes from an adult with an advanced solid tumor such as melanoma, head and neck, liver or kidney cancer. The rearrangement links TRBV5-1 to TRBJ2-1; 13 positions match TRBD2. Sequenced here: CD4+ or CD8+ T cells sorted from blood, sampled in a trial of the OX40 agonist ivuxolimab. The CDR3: CASSRTSGSRYEQFF. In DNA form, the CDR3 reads TGCGCCAGCAGCCGGACTAGCGGGAGTAGGTATGAGCAGTTCTTC.